A single sample is the source of the 10 T cell receptor beta chains below, sequenced in a study of CD8 T cells in ankylosing spondylitis. Regarding the study as a whole: What seemed typical of ankylosing spondylitis blood was a TCR beta motif built from several highly homologous variants.

A single record per CDR3 protein comes from TCRdb applying MiXCR to the 5' RACE reads. The sample carries 450,000 to 550,000 distinct CDR3 sequences, 5.3% recorded once. These receptors' targets are unknown. The specimen was blood, either unsorted or a sorted T cell fraction (not recorded which). These receptors were taken from a male donor with ankylosing spondylitis.

This clonotype was seen repeatedly, ten times or more. The chain is built from TRBV10-3 and TRBJ2-3, with a weak D call TRBD2 (5 bases). Germline V gene data show CDR1 as ENHRY and CDR2 as SYGVKD. Trimming took off 6 bases at V and 5 bases at J, with 18 bases between the two ends. The CDR3 totals 15 residues. In nucleotides, the CDR3 is TGTGCCATCAGCCCCACTAGTTTGCACAGAGATACGCAGTATTTT. Amino acid sequence: CAISPTSLHRDTQYF.

This clonotype was observed many times. This CDR3 reads CSARGDTEAFF. In DNA, the CDR3 is TGCAGTGCTAGGGGGGACACTGAAGCTTTCTTT. This sequence joins TRBV20-1 and TRBJ1-1, with a possible D match to TRBD1 (5 bases). The CDR3 extends over 11 amino acids. The germline V gene has CDR1 DFQATT and CDR2 SNEGSKA (reference sequence). V dropped 3 bases and J dropped 3 bases, with 5 bases sitting between them.

This clonotype was seen ten or more times. V and J are TRBV4-1 and TRBJ1-5; D unresolved. This CDR3 is built from 13 residues. Trimming cost V 3 bases and J 6 bases, with 9 bases left between them. Per germline, CDR1 MGHRA and CDR2 YSYEKL. For the CDR3, the DNA is TGCGCCAGCAGCCATCAGGACGGTCAGCCCCAGCATTTT. It translates to CASSHQDGQPQHF.

This clonotype has at least ten counts. The chain couples TRBV29-1 to TRBJ1-2; 8 nucleotides align to TRBD1. CDR1 SQVTM and CDR2 ANQGSEA come from the germline V gene. V shed 7 bases and J 4 bases; nucleotides not matched to a gene: 5. The CDR3 consists of 12 residues. CDR3 residues: CSGGGTGYGYTF. In DNA, the CDR3 is TGCAGCGGAGGGGGGACAGGCTATGGCTACACCTTC.

This clonotype was counted ten times or more. The J gene is TRBJ1-6, the V gene TRBV27, with D possibly being TRBD1 (5 bases). V gave up 5 bases and J gave up 11 bases, with 13 bases separating them. Germline values: CDR1 MNHEY, CDR2 SMNVEV (reference sequence). This CDR3 is built from 13 residues. CDR3 coding DNA: TGTGCCAGCAGTCGGCAGGGAAGGACACCCCTCCACTTT. This translates into CASSRQGRTPLHF.

This clonotype was observed a few times. This sequence joins TRBV20-1 and TRBJ2-2; TRBD1 matches 7 bases. The germline gives CDR1 DFQATT, CDR2 SNEGSKA (reference sequence). The CDR3 is 14 amino acids. V was pared by 1 base and J by 4 bases, with 3 bases of the junction left unmatched. The CDR3 coding sequence is TGCAGTGCTAGAGTTGGGACAGTCACCGGGGAGCTGTTTTTT. Amino acids: CSARVGTVTGELFF.

The CDR3 spells CASSQQTGYNEQFF. The DNA for the CDR3 is TGTGCCAGCAGCCAACAGACAGGCTACAATGAGCAGTTCTTC. The chain combines TRBV7-8 with TRBJ2-1; tentative D call: TRBD1 (6 bases). Trimming cost V 5 bases and J 3 bases, with 11 bases left between them. Germline V lookup: CDR1 SGHVS, CDR2 FQNEAQ. This CDR3 has 14 amino acids.

This clonotype was detected ten times or more. The chain couples TRBV7-9 to TRBJ2-1, with D perhaps TRBD2 (5 bases). The V and J ends lost 0 bases and 8 bases respectively, with 5 bases between them. CDR1 is SEHNR and CDR2 is FQNEAQ in the germline V gene (reference sequence). CDR3 size: 12 residues. This chain's CDR3 is CASSLARDEQFF. The CDR3 DNA follows: TGTGCCAGCAGCTTAGCGAGGGATGAGCAGTTCTTC. Based on the CDR3 plus reference TRBV7-9 and TRBJ2-1, the full variable domain is DTGVSQNPRHKITKRGQNVTFRCDPISEHNRLYWYRQTLGQGPEFLTYFQNEAQLEKSRLLSDRFSAERPKGSFSTLEIQRTEQGDSAMYLCASSLARDEQFFGPGTRLTVL.

This clonotype was picked up many times. The V call is TRBV9, the J call TRBJ2-1, with 9 bases matching TRBD1. The CDR3 is 17 amino acids. Germline assignment: CDR1 SGDLS and CDR2 YYNGEE. V lost 2 bases to trimming and J lost 4 bases; unmatched junction nucleotides: 10. Here the CDR3 reads CASSVLPGQGKYNEQFF. CDR3 DNA sequence: TGTGCCAGCAGCGTCCTCCCAGGACAGGGGAAATACAATGAGCAGTTCTTC.

At least ten counts were recorded for this clonotype. The chain carries TRBV4-3 and TRBJ2-1, with D perhaps TRBD2 (5 bases). V was cut by 5 bases and J by 1 base, with 12 bases left in between. The CDR3 length is 15 residues. Germline V gene sequence: CDR1 LGHNA, CDR2 YSLEER. The CDR3 DNA follows: TGCGCCAGCAGCGAGGGAGTCATATCCTACAATGAGCAGTTCTTC. Translation gives CASSEGVISYNEQFF.